The clone carrying this T cell receptor beta chain occurred a few times. These data originate in a study of T-cell memory formation after mild COVID-19. CDR1 LGHDT and CDR2 YNNKEL come from the germline V gene (reference sequence). Trimming pared 7 bases from V and 5 bases from J, leaving 8 bases between. The CDR3 loop spans 12 amino acids. From the 5' RACE reads, TCRdb called clonotypes with MiXCR, one entry per CDR3 protein. The sample carries almost 550,000 distinct CDR3 sequences, about a fifth recorded once. The sequence was collected from an adult woman who had mild COVID-19 (a few samples of this study predate the infection). Cell type and time point are not known. The sequenced sample was PBMCs or a T cell subset sorted from them (not recorded which). V gene TRBV3-1 combines with J gene TRBJ2-2; no definite D call. The CDR3 DNA reads TGTGCCAGCACCCTACCTACCGGGGAGCTGTTTTTT. This encodes CASTLPTGELFF.